The rows below give T cell receptor beta chains drawn from one sample of a study of CD4 T cells in relation to SARS-CoV-2 and coronaviruses. Their antigen targets remain unknown. Libraries were prepared by immunoSEQ multiplex PCR; TCRdb keeps only in-frame clonotypes and omits some of them. This table has 11,000 or so clones, approximately 78% appearing once. Sequencing was carried out using CD4+ T cells from PBMCs, cultured in vitro. The receptors stem from a human donor in good health. Each CDR3 is given with its conserved first and last residue. Fields, in order: J gene, V gene, clone size, D gene, CDR3 protein, CDR3 DNA. A D gene is named only where the DNA matches it firmly. Some rows have no size entry. The others give once, few or many, or a class for an expanded clone.

TRBJ2-5 TRBV6-5 once TRBD2 CASRPGLAGLETQYF TGTGCCAGCAGGCCTGGACTAGCGGGACTAGAGACCCAGTACTTC
TRBJ2-6 TRBV18 once . CASSPSSSSSSGANVLTF TGTGCCAGCTCACCATCTTCGTCAAGTTCGTCTGGGGCCAACGTCCTGACTTTC
TRBJ2-7 TRBV5-1 . . CASSGSYEQYF TGCGCCAGCAGCGGGTCCTACGAGCAGTACTTC
TRBJ1-1 TRBV6-2/TRBV6-3 . . CASSFNRGGETEAFF TGTGCCAGCAGTTTCAATCGGGGGGGGGAGACTGAAGCTTTCTTT
TRBJ1-2 TRBV7-9 . TRBD1 CASSSMQGGGNGYTF TGTGCCAGCAGCTCGATGCAGGGGGGAGGGAATGGCTACACCTTC
TRBJ1-2 TRBV11-2 . . CASSFEGNGYTF TGTGCCAGCAGCTTCGAGGGAAATGGCTACACCTTC
TRBJ2-7 TRBV7-3 once . CASSLTPGDEQYF TGTGCCAGCAGCTTAACTCCGGGGGACGAGCAGTACTTC
TRBJ2-1 TRBV6-7 few . CASSYGSRDYNEQFF TGTGCCAGCAGTTACGGGTCGAGAGACTACAATGAGCAGTTCTTC
TRBJ2-7 TRBV7-2 . TRBD2 CASSSQLAGAVYEQYF TGTGCCAGCAGCTCGCAACTAGCGGGGGCCGTATACGAGCAGTACTTC
TRBJ1-2 TRBV30 once . CAWSVGGGGYTF TGTGCCTGGAGTGTTGGCGGTGGTGGCTACACCTTC
TRBJ1-3 TRBV19 . TRBD1 CASSMLGTGLSGNTIYF TGTGCCAGTAGTATGCTGGGGACAGGTCTCTCTGGAAACACCATATATTTT
TRBJ2-1 TRBV2 once TRBD2 CASNQGRGAYNEQFF TGTGCCAGCAATCAGGGGCGGGGGGCTTACAATGAGCAGTTCTTC
TRBJ1-4 TRBV5-4 . . CASSPTGRKIEKLFF TGTGCCAGCAGCCCCACGGGAAGGAAAATTGAAAAACTGTTTTTT
TRBJ1-6 TRBV3-1/TRBV3-2 . . CASSQGWSSPLHF TGTGCCAGCAGCCAAGGGTGGAGTTCACCCCTCCACTTT
TRBJ2-5 TRBV7-3 once . CASSLKRYVRSQETQYF TGTGCCAGCAGCTTAAAACGGTATGTACGAAGCCAAGAGACCCAGTACTTC
TRBJ2-7 TRBV11-3 once . CASSSSFTGRYSYEQYF TGTGCCAGCAGCTCTAGCTTTACGGGACGATACTCCTACGAGCAGTACTTC
TRBJ2-1 TRBV7-6 . . CASTSPGLHNEQFF TGTGCCAGCACAAGCCCGGGACTCCACAATGAGCAGTTCTTC
TRBJ1-1 TRBV5-1 . . CASSLYGDTEAFF TGCGCCAGCAGCTTGTACGGGGACACTGAAGCTTTCTTT
TRBJ2-7 TRBV6-6 few TRBD1 CASSFPGGSYEQYF TGTGCCAGCAGTTTCCCAGGGGGATCCTACGAGCAGTACTTC
TRBJ2-7 TRBV5-4 few . CASSLDPGEYEQYF TGTGCCAGCAGCTTGGATCCAGGGGAGTACGAGCAGTACTTC
TRBJ2-2 TRBV7-9 few . CASSLEDGATGELFF TGTGCCAGCAGCTTAGAGGACGGAGCCACCGGGGAGCTGTTTTTT
TRBJ1-6 TRBV6-1 few . CASSDQGGGSPLHF TGTGCCAGCAGTGATCAGGGAGGAGGGTCACCCCTCCACTTT
TRBJ2-7 TRBV3-1/TRBV3-2 . TRBD2 CASSQATSGAERQYF TGTGCCAGCAGCCAGGCGACTAGCGGGGCGGAGAGGCAGTACTTC
TRBJ2-7 TRBV3-1/TRBV3-2 . . CASSQREASYEQYF TGTGCCAGCAGCCAACGGGAAGCCTCCTACGAGCAGTACTTC
TRBJ2-7 TRBV20-1 . . CSASGALATYEQYF TGCAGTGCTAGTGGTGCGCTAGCCACCTACGAGCAGTACTTC
TRBJ1-3 TRBV19 . TRBD1 CASSLDRASSGNTIYF TGTGCCAGTAGCCTTGACAGGGCTTCCTCTGGAAACACCATATATTTT
TRBJ2-4 TRBV2 few . CASSERLAKNIQYF TGTGCCAGCAGTGAAAGACTAGCCAAAAACATTCAGTACTTC
TRBJ1-5 TRBV3-1/TRBV3-2 . . CASSQDHQPSQPQHF TGTGCCAGCAGCCAAGATCACCAACCCAGTCAGCCCCAGCATTTT
TRBJ1-1 TRBV21-1 . . CASSQGQGTTEAFF TGTGCCAGCAGCCAGGGACAGGGGACTACTGAAGCTTTCTTT